The 12 T cell receptor beta chains below were found in one sample sequenced in a study of Ad26.COV2.S vaccination and SARS-CoV-2 variants. Sequenced by immunoSEQ multiplex PCR; TCRdb stores in-frame clones only, minus some. The data show about 350,000 clones, 88% seen once. Treatment noted: around 19 received Ad26.COV2.S at low or high dose, single or two shots; about 5 received placebo; per-sample allocation not given. Sampling took place 63 days after the first vaccine or placebo injection. The sequencing used peripheral blood, collected in a trial of Ad26.COV2.S vaccine versus placebo. The receptors originated from a person between 18 and 65 years old who received the Ad26.COV2.S COVID-19 vaccine or a placebo.

The genes are TRBV3-1 (or the pseudogene TRBV3-2) and TRBJ2-7; 8 bases map to TRBD1. Unmatched junction bases numbered 6, after V lost 1 base and J lost 7 bases. Germline V gene lookup returns CDR1 LGHDT and CDR2 YNNKEL (reference sequence). CDR3 size: 14 residues. The CDR3 DNA reads TGTGCCAGCAGCCAAGGGACAGGGCGGAGTGAGCAGTACTTC. It encodes CASSQGTGRSEQYF.

This clone came up a few times. The chain carries TRBV27 and TRBJ2-7; 8 bases are a match to TRBD1. Germline-derived CDR1 and CDR2 are MNHEY and SMNVEV (reference sequence). Unmatched junction bases numbered 5, after V lost 2 bases and J lost 5 bases. This CDR3 contains 14 residues. The CDR3 spells CASSLRSGGNEQYF. The CDR3 nucleotides read TGTGCCAGCAGTTTAAGATCAGGGGGCAACGAGCAGTACTTC.

The J gene is TRBJ1-1, the V gene TRBV27; TRBD1 aligns across 7 bases. The junction had 6 bases not matched to a gene; V was cut back by 10 bases and J by 1 base. This CDR3 has 13 amino acids. Germline V gene lookup returns CDR1 MNHEY and CDR2 SMNVEV (reference sequence). This CDR3 reads CATRQGGNTEAFF. CDR3 in DNA: TGTGCCACCCGACAGGGTGGGAACACTGAAGCTTTCTTT.

The CDR3 loop reads CASSVDGGSGGGELFF. CDR3 nucleotides: TGTGCCAGCAGCGTAGATGGTGGTAGCGGGGGAGGGGAGCTGTTTTTT. The V and J genes are TRBV9 and TRBJ2-2; 9 bases fit TRBD2. V lost 0 bases, J lost 8 bases, and 8 bases stayed unmatched. CDR1 SGDLS and CDR2 YYNGEE come from the germline V gene. The CDR3 runs to 16 residues.

V is TRBV20-1 and J is TRBJ1-1, with no clear D. From germline, CDR1 is DFQATT and CDR2 SNEGSKA (reference sequence). The CDR3 runs to 12 residues. The V end was cut by 3 bases, the J end by 4 bases, with 9 bases between. As DNA, the CDR3 is TGCAGTGCTAGTTTTGGGTTCACTGAAGCTTTCTTT. It specifies CSASFGFTEAFF.

The gene calls are TRBV11-3 and TRBJ2-5, with 10 bases fitting TRBD2. Germline CDR1 and CDR2: SGHNT and YENEEA. Trimming at V came to 2 bases and at J to 4 bases, leaving 7 bases not matched to a gene. This CDR3 comprises 16 residues. CDR3 residues: CASSLNSGGAGETQYF. The CDR3, as DNA: TGTGCCAGCAGCTTAAACAGCGGGGGGGCCGGAGAGACCCAGTACTTC. Supplemented by reference TRBV11-3 and TRBJ2-5, the full variable domain reads EAGVVQSPRYKIIEKKQPVAFWCNPISGHNTLYWYLQNLGQGPELLIRYENEEAVDDSQLPKDRFSAERLKGVDSTLKIQPAELGDSAVYLCASSLNSGGAGETQYFGPGTRLLVL.

The chain is built from TRBV19 and TRBJ1-1; D is unresolved. The V gene lost 6 bases and the J gene lost 10 bases, with 12 bases spanning the gap. The CDR3 length is 11 residues. Germline CDR1 and CDR2: LNHDA and SQIVND (reference sequence). CDR3 bases: TGTGCCAGTAGAGGTCCCATGGTAGCTTTCTTT. Translation: CASRGPMVAFF.

This chain joins TRBV28 and TRBJ1-1, with D tentatively TRBD1 (6 bases). This CDR3 is 14 amino acids long. Germline V gene sequence: CDR1 MDHEN, CDR2 SYDVKM. Trimming left V 8 bases short and J 2 bases short, with 15 bases between. The CDR3 DNA reads as TGTGCCAGCCGGAAAGGACAGCGCAACACTGAAGCTTTCTTT. It specifies CASRKGQRNTEAFF. The whole variable domain, remainder taken from reference TRBV28 and TRBJ1-1, is DVKVTQSSRYLVKRTGEKVFLECVQDMDHENMFWYRQDPGLGLRLIYFSYDVKMKEKGDIPEGYSVSREKKERFSLILESASTNQTSMYLCASRKGQRNTEAFFGQGTRLTVV.

This chain connects TRBV7-2 to TRBJ2-5; D uncertain. V was trimmed by 5 bases and J by 5 bases, leaving 12 bases between them. Germline-derived CDR1 and CDR2 are SGHTA and FQGNSA. The length of the CDR3 is 13 residues. The CDR3 loop reads CASSRLGRETQYF. CDR3 nucleotides: TGTGCCAGCAGCCGTTTGGGCAGGGAGACCCAGTACTTC.

This chain connects TRBV6-5 to TRBJ1-1; no definite D call. Trimming took off 0 bases at V and 2 bases at J, with 7 bases between the two ends. The CDR3 has 14 amino acids. Germline CDR1 MNHEY, CDR2 SVGAGI. The CDR3 nucleotides read TGTGCCAGCAGTTACTCCCCACTAAACACTGAAGCTTTCTTT. Amino acids: CASSYSPLNTEAFF.

This clone appeared once. The chain carries TRBV13 and TRBJ2-7; no clear D. Trimming shortened V by 3 bases and J by 2 bases, and 8 bases separated the two germline ends. This CDR3 contains 13 residues. In germline, CDR1 is PRHDT, CDR2 FYEKMQ (reference sequence). The CDR3 loop reads CASSLYTPYEQYF. The CDR3 nucleotides are TGTGCCAGCAGCTTGTATACCCCCTACGAGCAGTACTTC. The variable domain in full, completed from reference TRBV13 and TRBJ2-7, reads AAGVIQSPRHLIKEKRETATLKCYPIPRHDTVYWYQQGPGQDPQFLISFYEKMQSDKGSIPDRFSAQQFSDYHSELNMSSLELGDSALYFCASSLYTPYEQYFGPGTRLTVT.

This clone showed up just once. The rearrangement uses TRBV7-9 and TRBJ2-7, with 9 bases fitting TRBD1. Germline loops: CDR1 SEHNR, CDR2 FQNEAQ (reference sequence). The CDR3 consists of 15 residues. V dropped 4 bases and J dropped 4; count of bases not matched to a gene: 8. CDR3 protein: CASSSPPGTGYEQYF. DNA of the CDR3: TGTGCCAGCAGCTCCCCTCCCGGGACAGGGTACGAGCAGTACTTC.